This T cell receptor (beta chain) derives from a study of blood T cell repertoires in COVID-19 (TCRdb year 2020). For the wider study: The collaborator samples originated in the United States, Italy and Spain and spanned the acute and convalescent phases of COVID-19. The material from the prospective study consisted of cDNA or gDNA derived from T cells, B-cell-depleted T cells, or PBMCs. The dataset comprised deeply sampled blood TCRbeta repertoires from subjects exposed to, actively infected with, or recovered from COVID-19. The repertoires were made available in a free public database intended to serve as a resource for research on the immune response to SARS-CoV-2. Samples were obtained from the ongoing ImmuneRACE study (first 160 participants) and from about 1,300 subjects provided by 6 global collaborators. A de-identified subject ID, COVID-19 status, age in years and sex were almost always included in the sample metadata. Where available, HLA class I and class II types were obtained from metadata supplied by the sample provider rather than from assay-based typing.

Participants in the prospective study were aged about 18 to 90 years, lived in under 30 United States geographic areas, and enrolled through a virtual design. In the prospective study, cohorts were assigned on the basis of participant-reported clinical history obtained from a screening survey and a study questionnaire. Recovered participants in ImmuneRACE Cohort 3 were defined as having two consecutive negative NP/OP PCR tests, clearance from a healthcare professional, or resolution of symptoms. In the prospective study, mobile phlebotomists collected whole blood, serum and a nasopharyngeal or oropharyngeal swab from each participant. Additional blood draws and questionnaires over an approximately two-month period could optionally be provided by prospective study participants. Blood samples from the prospective study were shipped frozen or at room temperature prior to DNA extraction. TCRbeta CDR3 regions were amplified from genomic DNA by means of the immunoSEQ Assay, a bias-controlled multiplex PCR. In the paper's pipeline: Nucleated cell counts per sample were estimated from amplification of reference gene primers within the assay. To quantify the absolute abundance of each unique TCRbeta CDR3 rearrangement, sequence reads were collapsed and filtered. For each sample, productive Simpson clonality was calculated as the square root of Simpson's diversity index across productive rearrangements. Held by TCRdb, this immuneACCESS table contains in-frame sequences only and omits some clones. Under half of the omission traces to an unresolved V gene where checked; the cause of the rest is unknown. V and J calls plus clone size are reproduced from that table; the DNA served to infer D and trimming. Recorded for this sample are 300,000 to 350,000 clones; 70% to 90% of them occurred a single time. Of the sample, under 2.5% is held by the ten largest clones.

Remarks on this clone: Its antigen is currently not known. The record has no base qualities; no much larger clone is one base away.

Results and caveats for the whole study, not just this receptor: Clinical and demographic metadata were provided uncurated, with the amount varying by source and participant.

The sample taken for sequencing was PBMCs or T cells enriched from blood (not recorded which). The TCR originated in a man aged 25 to 40 who had recovered from COVID-19.

The CDR3 corresponds to CASSDDRGLGGYTF. The base sequence is TGTGCCAGCAGTGACGACAGGGGATTGGGTGGCTACACCTTC. This receptor chain uses TRBV2 and TRBJ1-2; TRBD1 agrees with 8 junctional bases. From V the trimming removes 3 bases and from J it removes 7 bases, while the gene matches leave 7 bases of the junction unaccounted for. CDR1 and CDR2 are drawn from the germline V gene: SNHLY, FYNNEI. The CDR3 covers 14 residues, taking in both the cysteine and the phenylalanine. Only the CDR3 DNA is retained, 42 bases long and in frame from the first base.